A selection of T cell receptor beta chains follows, all from one sample in a study of CD8+CD57+ T cells in acquired aplastic anemia. TCRdb reanalysed the reads using MiXCR and keeps one entry per CDR3 protein. The sample has roughly 170,000 distinct CDR3 sequences; about 60% are singletons. The sequencing input was sorted CD4+, CD8+, or CD8+CD57+ T cells (not recorded which) from PBMCs. The source is a human donor in good health. CDR3s include the opening cysteine and the closing phenylalanine or tryptophan. D genes are given only for firm matches. Some rows have no size entry. The others give once, few or many, or a class for an expanded clone.

J	V	D	size	DNA	CDR3
TRBJ2-5	TRBV29-1	-	many	TGCAGCGCAGGGGCCCTGACCCAGTACTTC	CSAGALTQYF
TRBJ2-7	TRBV7-9	-	-	TGTGCCAGCAGCCAGATAGCTCCGAGCGAGCAGTACTTC	CASSQIAPSEQYF
TRBJ2-5	TRBV9	TRBD2	-	TGTGCCAGCAGCGTAGCTGCTAGCGGGACTCAAGAGACCCAGTACTTC	CASSVAASGTQETQYF
TRBJ2-7	TRBV5-6	TRBD1	-	TGTGCCAGCAGGCCGGGACAGGGAATCTACGAGCAGTACTTC	CASRPGQGIYEQYF
TRBJ2-7	TRBV5-1	TRBD2	-	TGCGCCAGCGGCAGACTAGCGAGCTACGAGCAGTACTTC	CASGRLASYEQYF
TRBJ2-7	TRBV20-1	-	-	TGCAGTGCAACTCCCGGGACAAGGAATTCCTACGAGCAGTACTTC	CSATPGTRNSYEQYF
TRBJ2-5	TRBV9	-	-	TGTGCCAGCAGCGTAGCCGGGATCGGGGAGACCCAGTACTTC	CASSVAGIGETQYF
TRBJ1-5	TRBV24-1	TRBD1	-	TGTGCCACCAGTGTAGGGACAGGGTACGAGCAGCCCCAGCATTTT	CATSVGTGYEQPQHF
TRBJ2-7	TRBV20-1	TRBD2	many	TGCAGTGCTTCTCGTCGCGGGACTAGCGGGGGATACGAGCAGTACTTC	CSASRRGTSGGYEQYF
TRBJ2-6	TRBV6-1	-	few	TGTGCCAGCAGCTTGCAGCCCGGGGCCAACGTCCTGACTTTC	CASSLQPGANVLTF
TRBJ2-7	TRBV7-6	-	few	-	CASSFYICSARDRRRSYEQYF
TRBJ2-7	TRBV9	TRBD1	many	TGTGCCAGCAGCTTCGGACAGGGGATATCCTACGAGCAGTACTTC	CASSFGQGISYEQYF
TRBJ1-5	TRBV15	-	-	TGTGCCACCAGCATGTCCGGAGGGGACCAGCCCCAGCATTTT	CATSMSGGDQPQHF
TRBJ1-2	TRBV6-1	-	many	TGTGCCAGCAGTGAAGACCTGGTCTATGGCTACACCTTC	CASSEDLVYGYTF
TRBJ2-3	TRBV20-1	TRBD1	-	TGCAGTGCTCCACCGGGACAGGGTACAGATACGCAGTATTTT	CSAPPGQGTDTQYF
TRBJ2-5	TRBV12-3/TRBV12-4	TRBD1	-	TGTGCCAGCAGTGAAGCGGTGGACAGGGAGGAGACCCAGTACTTC	CASSEAVDREETQYF
TRBJ1-1	TRBV19	-	-	TGTGCCAGTGGGTACCTCAGACAGATGAACACTGAAGCTTTCTTT	CASGYLRQMNTEAFF
TRBJ2-5	TRBV24-1	TRBD2	many	TGTGCCACCAGTGATTCATGGGGACTAGCGGGGGGGGAACAAGAGACCCAGTACTTC	CATSDSWGLAGGEQETQYF
TRBJ1-1	TRBV4-1	-	-	TGCGCCAGCAGCCAGTTTAAGGGGAACACTGAAGCACTCTTT	CASSQFKGNTEALF
TRBJ2-6	TRBV5-1	-	-	TGCGCCAGCAGCCCCACAGGGCTCGGGAGGGCCAACGTCCTGACTTTC	CASSPTGLGRANVLTF
TRBJ1-5	TRBV3-1	-	-	TGTGCCAGCAGCCAAGCGAGGTCAGGTCAGCCCCAGCATTTT	CASSQARSGQPQHF
TRBJ1-1	TRBV5-4	-	-	TGTGCCAGCAGCCCGGAGACAGCCTTGGGGGCTTTCTTT	CASSPETALGAFF
TRBJ2-5	TRBV7-6	-	-	TGTGCCAGCAGCTTAGGTCCGGTGGGGGAGACCCAGTACTTC	CASSLGPVGETQYF
TRBJ2-5	TRBV30	TRBD1	few	TGTGCCTGGAGTGTGTTCAGGGGGCAAGAGACCCAGTACTTC	CAWSVFRGQETQYF
TRBJ2-2	TRBV24-1	-	-	TGTGCCACCAGTGATTGGACGTCGAACACCGGGGAGCTGTTTTTT	CATSDWTSNTGELFF
TRBJ1-2	TRBV7-9	-	-	TGTGCCAGCAGCTTGGGAGGGAGTCGGTATGGCTACACCTTC	CASSLGGSRYGYTF
TRBJ2-1	TRBV24-1	-	-	TGTGCCACCGAAGACAGCAATGAGCAGTTCTTC	CATEDSNEQFF
TRBJ2-1	TRBV29-1	-	-	TGCAGCGTTGAAGGGGGGCAAGTAGGGCAGTTCTTC	CSVEGGQVGQFF
TRBJ2-3	TRBV7-3	-	-	TGTGCCAGCAACAACGGAGGGGATACGCAGTATTTT	CASNNGGDTQYF
TRBJ1-2	TRBV25-1	-	-	TGTGCCAGCAGTGATGGTTGGGGCGGCTACACCTTC	CASSDGWGGYTF
TRBJ2-5	TRBV12-3/TRBV12-4	-	-	TGTGCCAGCACAACAAACCAAGAGACCCAGTACTTC	CASTTNQETQYF
TRBJ1-6	TRBV11-2	-	-	TGTGCCAGCAGTTTCGAGGAAAATTCACCCCTCCACTTT	CASSFEENSPLHF
TRBJ2-1	TRBV9	-	-	TGTGCCAGCAGCGTAGCCACGGAATCCGGGAGCAGCCGGTACAATGAGCAGTTCTTC	CASSVATESGSSRYNEQFF
TRBJ2-1	TRBV20-1	TRBD2	-	TGCAGTGCTAGAAGAGGGACTAGCGGGAGTTTGGATGAGCAGTTCTTC	CSARRGTSGSLDEQFF
TRBJ2-7	TRBV6-1	TRBD1	few	TGTGCCAGCAGTGAACCCGGACAGGGGCGAAATGACGCCTGCGAGCAGTACTTC	CASSEPGQGRNDACEQYF
TRBJ1-2	TRBV2	-	few	TGTGCCAGCAGTGAAGCGCAAAGGGGAGATGGCTACACCTTC	CASSEAQRGDGYTF
TRBJ2-3	TRBV6-1	TRBD2	-	TGTGCCAGCAGCCCCCACCTAGCGGTCCAGCCCGCAGATACGCAGTATTTT	CASSPHLAVQPADTQYF
TRBJ2-2	TRBV20-1	-	-	TGCAGTGCTAGAGATCGGCGGCGGGAGCTGTTTTTT	CSARDRRRELFF
TRBJ2-5	TRBV24-1	TRBD1	-	TGTGCCACCAGTTCCGGGACAGAAAAAGAGACCCAGTACTTC	CATSSGTEKETQYF
TRBJ2-7	TRBV7-8	-	-	TGTGCCAGTAGTATGGCGGACCAGCAGTACTTC	CASSMADQQYF
TRBJ1-6	TRBV13	-	once	TGTGCCAGCAGCTTAGGCAGGGTTTATTCACCCCTCCACTTT	CASSLGRVYSPLHF
TRBJ2-7	TRBV2	-	-	TGTGCCAGCAGGGCCGGGACCGTACTGTACGAGCAGTACTTC	CASRAGTVLYEQYF
TRBJ1-2	TRBV10-3	-	-	TGTGCCATCAGTGCAGGGGTGAACTATGGCTACACCTTC	CAISAGVNYGYTF
TRBJ2-1	TRBV20-1	TRBD2	-	TGCAGTGCTGTTCGACTAGCGGAGGCCATTAATGAGCAGTTCTTC	CSAVRLAEAINEQFF